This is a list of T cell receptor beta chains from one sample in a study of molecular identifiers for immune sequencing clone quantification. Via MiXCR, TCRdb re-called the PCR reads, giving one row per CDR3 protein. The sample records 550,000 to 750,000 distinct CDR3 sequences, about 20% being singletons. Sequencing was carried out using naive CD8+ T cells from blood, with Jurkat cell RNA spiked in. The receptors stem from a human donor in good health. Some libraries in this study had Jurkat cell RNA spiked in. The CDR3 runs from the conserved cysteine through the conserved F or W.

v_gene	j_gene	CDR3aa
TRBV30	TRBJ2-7	CAWSIAKRLEQYF
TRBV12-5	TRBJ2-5	CASGPDVLAGGRETQYF
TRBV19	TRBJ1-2	CASSTVPEYGYTF
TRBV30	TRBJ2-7	CAWSGTGGYEQYF
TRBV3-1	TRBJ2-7	CASSQGGPGSSYEQYF
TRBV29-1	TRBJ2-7	CSVTDRDRDYEQYF
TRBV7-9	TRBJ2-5	CASSFLTEQETQYF
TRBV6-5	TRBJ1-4	CASRGTAGRREKLFF
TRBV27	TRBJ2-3	CASSPTGPLFPDTQYF
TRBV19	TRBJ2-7	CATTPGQSLSYEQYF
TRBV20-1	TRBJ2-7	CSAKTGVDYEQYF
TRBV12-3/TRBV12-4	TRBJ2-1	CASSGTPEQFF
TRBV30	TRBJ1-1	CAWSGPGRKGPEAFF
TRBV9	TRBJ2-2	CASSVVGGLNTGELFF
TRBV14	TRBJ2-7	CASSQGDSYEQYF
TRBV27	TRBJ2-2	CASSFDRGYTGELFF
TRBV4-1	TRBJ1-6	CASSQLVQDNSPLHF
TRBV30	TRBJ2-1	CARSSGAEQFF
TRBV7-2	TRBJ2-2	CASSDRTSGGAGELFF
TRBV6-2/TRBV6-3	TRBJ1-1	CASSYRARGTEAFF
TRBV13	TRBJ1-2	CASSLYGGQGYYGYTF
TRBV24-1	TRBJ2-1	CATSDSLAGMGPAYNEQFF
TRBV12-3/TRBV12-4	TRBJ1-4	CASSYPQAREKLFF
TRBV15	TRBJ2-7	CATSRESVSGVSYEQYF
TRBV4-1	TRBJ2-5	CASSQAGREKETQYF